This section outlines one T cell receptor (beta chain) sequence together with its context. The sample belongs to a study of PD-1 blockade in classical Hodgkin lymphoma. Time point meaning: newly diagnosed, previously untreated cHL patient sample. The table came from immunoSEQ multiplex PCR; TCRdb's copy has only in-frame clones and leaves some out. The sample gives 70,000 or so clones, 93% of which show up once; 2.6% is in the top ten. The germline gives CDR1 SGHKS, CDR2 YYEKEE (reference sequence). Trimming took 4 bases from V and 8 from J, leaving 20 bases between them. The CDR3 sequence is 15 residues long.

The chain links TRBV5-5 to TRBJ2-3; D is undetermined. The clonotype was recovered from a human donor with classical Hodgkin lymphoma. What was sequenced was peripheral blood mononuclear cells (PBMCs). This chain's CDR3 is CASSRRRPPWGTQYF. DNA for the CDR3: TGTGCCAGCAGCCGCAGACGTCCACCCTGGGGTACGCAGTATTTT. Looking up the rest from reference TRBV5-5 and TRBJ2-3 gives the full variable domain: DAGVTQSPTHLIKTRGQQVTLRCSPISGHKSVSWYQQVLGQGPQFIFQYYEKEERGRGNFPDRFSARQFPNYSSELNVNALLLGDSALYLCASSRRRPPWGTQYFGPGTRLTVL.